This T cell receptor beta chain is from a study of cytomegalovirus exposure and HLA in healthy donors (TCRdb year 2017). Regarding the study in general: In an earlier analysis of roughly 500 of the donors, 276 Gb of sequence data and 90 million to 120 million unique TCR beta sequences from about 179 million T cells were reported. An early release that covered about 600 HLA-typed donors contained approximately 300 gigabases of sequencing data and 70 million to 100 million unique TCR sequences. The genetic ancestry cluster associated with self-reported Caucasian donors included about 84% of the roughly 400 genotyped donors. The aim of the study was to test whether cataloging public T cell receptors could identify signatures of past pathogen exposure. The T cell repertoires of 700 or so subjects were profiled by immunosequencing and related to cytomegalovirus serostatus. Besides the first cohort of under 700 subjects, a separate validation cohort made up of some 110 different subjects was used. The study combined high-throughput TCR immunosequencing, statistical association of individual TCRs with disease status, and machine learning to predict cytomegalovirus infection status. In a later analysis, previously published TCR beta repertoires from roughly 710 donors were re-analyzed and high-resolution HLA genotyping was added so that TCR occurrence patterns could be studied. Rather than drawing on any new phenotypic data, the later analysis identified candidate immune exposures from TCR beta sequences and the way those sequences occurred across donors. An earlier analysis of about 620 of the donors applied high-throughput TCR beta sequencing to assess whether each TCR beta V gene segment acted as functional or pseudogenic. Donor age, sex, ethnicity and CMV serostatus were compiled alongside the repertoire data. A later genetic analysis took genome-wide SNP genotypes for about three fifths of the roughly 670 donors and used that subset as a discovery cohort. Every repertoire in the discovery cohort had been generated on one and the same sequencing platform. Both class I and class II loci were covered by HLA typing, at four-digit resolution. Typing coverage varied by locus: 629-630 donors for A, B, C, DRB1 and DQB1; roughly 500 for DQA1; about 590 for DPA1; fewer than 480 for DPB1. A few DR-DQ haplotypes were treated as single units for association and clustering because of strong linkage in the cohort. On average, roughly 250,000 unique TCR beta nucleotide sequences were sequenced per donor among 398 genotyped donors of the cohort, with 15% to 20% of those sequences being non-productive.

Library generation was performed with the immunoSEQ multiplex PCR assay. For the multiplex PCR, a mixture combining 60 forward primers for TCR Vbeta segments and 13 reverse primers for TCR Jbeta segments was used. The CDR3 region of rearranged TCR beta genes was amplified from genomic DNA with a multiplex PCR assay. The Illumina HiSeq System was used to sequence the amplified TCR beta libraries as 87-base-pair reads. As for how the authors treated the data: In a later analysis, approximately 74 million unique TCR beta chains were counted across the 500 to 850 repertoires, and roughly 11 million of these chains were shared by at least two donors. To remove PCR and sequencing errors, raw reads were error-corrected and collapsed into unique sequences using a nearest-neighbor algorithm that merged closely related sequences. CDR3 sequences were aligned to IMGT reference sequences to assign V, D and J gene segments. For a sequence to be retained, at least a six-nucleotide match to both a V gene segment and a J gene segment was required. Rearrangements were called productive when the CDR3 lacked stop codons and stayed in frame with V and J; all others were non-productive. CDR3 was defined according to IMGT convention as the region running from the second conserved V-encoded cysteine to the conserved J-encoded phenylalanine. The earlier analysis of fewer than 750 of the donors excluded sequences that lacked an unambiguous match to a single V gene segment. An earlier analysis of roughly 590 of the donors called V segments functional above 56.7% productive rearrangements and segregating when the between-donor standard deviation exceeded 5%. To diagnose cytomegalovirus status from the catalog of TCR beta chain sequences, a statistical classification framework was built. A later analysis assigned V and J genes by comparing TCR nucleotide sequences with IMGT/GENE-DB human TR gene sequences. In a later analysis, CDR3 sequences and most-parsimonious VDJ recombination scenarios were assigned using the TCRdist pipeline. In a later analysis, each TCR beta chain was defined by its CDR3 amino acid sequence together with its V-gene family, and reads without a unique V-gene family were excluded. A later analysis removed 592 highly shared, low-generation-probability nucleotide sequences to deal with suspected cross-contamination and a sequencing artifact. A later analysis calculated a clonal expansion index for each public chain from normalized within-repertoire ranks of inferred template counts. In a later analysis, generation probabilities were computed using a VDJ recombination model fitted to out-of-frame rearrangements, and the results were checked against IGoR. In a later analysis, TCR-TCR, TCR-HLA and TCR-CMV co-occurrence was scored with hypergeometric tests, and a repertoire-size bias correction was applied to TCR pairs. A later analysis estimated false discovery rates by permuting HLA or CMV assignments 20 times. In a later analysis, co-occurring TCRs were grouped using DBSCAN, and TCRdist sequence similarity was added for clustering within HLA-allele-positive subsets. For co-occurrence clustering, repertoires with fewer than 30,000 or more than 120,000 public chains were excluded, along with roughly five repertoires with anomalous nucleotide sharing. Sourced from immuneACCESS, this table was stored by TCRdb with only in-frame sequences that have V and J called. A share of the clones is absent; for the studies checked, an unresolved V gene accounts for under half, and the remainder has no known explanation. The DNA was the basis for D and trimming; V, J and clone size are from that table. The sample yields around 160,000 clones; 77% were counted once. The top ten constitute approximately 2.4% of the sample.

Study-wide findings and limitations: Three of the identified cytomegalovirus-associated TCR beta chains were confirmed in vitro to be specific for cytomegalovirus antigens. The presence/absence analyses assumed that sequencing depth was roughly uniform across donors, and that assumption may not be true. When HLA alleles, especially DR and DQ, strongly co-occurred, attributing TCR associations to individual alleles was difficult. A group of highly shared sequence variants was considered likely to be a technical artifact of the sequencing pipeline. A later analysis reported that several top co-occurrence clusters appeared linked to parvovirus B19, influenza, CMV and Epstein-Barr virus. In an earlier analysis of approximately 590 of the donors, most TCR beta V segments appeared in productive rearrangements about 90% or about 30% of the time, broadly matching IMGT annotations. Some IMGT-functional V segments, including TRBV6-2 and TRBV6-3, could not be distinguished by the 87-base-pair reads and were therefore excluded. In the study, some 180 TCR beta chains were listed as associated with cytomegalovirus. Because HLA typing was missing for some donors at each locus, association tests included only the typed subset. In a later analysis, the rate of TCR association differed among HLA loci, with DRB1 alleles having the most associated TCRs and HLA-C alleles having the fewest. Compared with the approximately 670-donor mean, donors in an Asian-associated ancestry cluster had fewer N-insertions in productive TCRs, according to a later genetic analysis. The earlier analysis of nearly 600 of the donors excluded roughly 17 rarely observed V segments, including chromosome 9 orphons, because counts were too low. In a later genetic analysis, a missense DCLRE1C variant was associated with V-gene and J-gene trimming of TCR beta chains, and the association was replicated in an independent cohort. A further reported finding was that TCR beta sequences accurately predicted the HLA-A and HLA-B alleles for most subjects in the first cohort. Most CMV-associated TCR beta chains appeared to be HLA-restricted in a later analysis, and the HLA associations seemed to be driven largely by CMV exposure. In a later analysis, 15,000 to 20,000 TCR beta sequences were associated with specific HLA alleles at a false discovery rate of 0.05. For the cohort, immune exposure information was limited to CMV serostatus. Correlated functional status among segregating V segments might be attributable to linkage disequilibrium, but an unknown experimental factor could not be ruled out. Cytomegalovirus status was reported to be diagnosed by the classifier with high specificity and sensitivity in both the original and validation cohorts. It was suggested by the authors that the approach could potentially be generalized to other disease states and immunological phenotypes. Most TCR sequences were seen in very few donors, while some public TCRs were found in many individuals. In a later analysis, HLA-associated TCR beta chains showed more clonal expansion and lower generation probabilities than non-associated chains that were equally common. The cohort was sequenced for TCR beta chains only, and without alpha or paired-chain data the features that could be detected were limited.

The germline V gene (reference sequence) gives CDR1 as LNHDA and CDR2 as SQIVND. V is cut back by 4 bases and J by 3 bases, with 5 bases in the junction unmatched. Including the terminal cysteine and phenylalanine, the CDR3 comprises 15 residues. The CDR3 DNA has 45 bases and is translated from base 1. On this clone: Its antigen target is currently unknown. No base quality values were provided; no much bigger clone lies one nucleotide off.

In total, approximately 690 healthy bone marrow donors made up the cohort. At the time of sampling, every cohort member was nominally healthy, though immune exposures that went unrecorded were likely present. The donor tested CMV seropositive, placing the donor among the 250 to 350 seropositive members of the cohort. Each donor provided a peripheral blood sample, and peripheral blood mononuclear cells were used for TCR beta sequencing. The Qiagen DNeasy Blood Extraction Kit was used to extract genomic DNA from the blood cell samples. The clonotype comes from a woman between 35 and 50 years old in good health and CMV-seropositive. The material sequenced was PBMCs. The chain links TRBV19 with TRBJ2-1, with 8 bases aligning to TRBD1. The bases read TGTGCCAGTAGTACACCTGACAGGGGCTACAATGAGCAGTTCTTC. It is translated as CASSTPDRGYNEQFF.